The rows below give T cell receptor beta chains drawn from one sample of a study of blood T cell repertoires in COVID-19. Libraries were prepared by immunoSEQ multiplex PCR; TCRdb keeps only in-frame clonotypes and omits some of them. The table includes roughly 75,000 clones, over 70% detected once. The sample was peripheral blood. Every receptor here comes from a man aged 50 to 59 with acute or convalescent COVID-19. Each CDR3 is given with its conserved first and last residue. Each record gives: V gene, J gene, CDR3 protein.

>TRBV6-5|TRBJ1-2
CASSNRGSGYGYTF
>TRBV11-2|TRBJ2-1
CASSPRSGAEINEQFF
>TRBV5-1|TRBJ2-1
CASSLGDRGRHNEQFF
>TRBV7-3|TRBJ1-6
CASSLTPRPDNSPLHF
>TRBV27|TRBJ1-5
CASTSVGRGNQPQHF
>TRBV7-2|TRBJ2-2
CASSIQGTGELFF
>TRBV6-5|TRBJ1-2
CASSGGLYGGYTF
>TRBV2|TRBJ2-2
CASRGTGGYTGELFF
>TRBV18|TRBJ1-4
CASSPGGRATNEKLFF
>TRBV2|TRBJ1-6
CASSSYGQNSPLHF
>TRBV4-3|TRBJ2-2
CASSQDFGGGAAGELFF
>TRBV6-2/TRBV6-3|TRBJ1-2
CASSRDRVNYGYTF
>TRBV29-1|TRBJ1-1
CSVEEVSGITEAFF
>TRBV28|TRBJ1-3
CASSYPGTGGRVRNTIYF
>TRBV10-3|TRBJ1-2
CAIRTDPNYGYTF
>TRBV2|TRBJ1-2
CASTGTVRLGYTF
>TRBV4-3|TRBJ1-2
CASSQALGPSYGYTF
>TRBV7-9|TRBJ2-7
CASSLGVLEGEQYF
>TRBV19|TRBJ2-7
CASSMAGSYEQYF
>TRBV9|TRBJ2-5
CASSVGGSGRTGETQYF
>TRBV19|TRBJ2-7
CASSRRQSYEQYF
>TRBV10-1|TRBJ2-3
CASRITGAPDTQYF
>TRBV28|TRBJ1-1
CASSPPGTEAFF
>TRBV6-2/TRBV6-3|TRBJ2-5
CASSYNAGGPQETQYF
>TRBV7-6|TRBJ2-7
CASSLDSSYEQYF
>TRBV15|TRBJ2-1
CASERELNNEQFF
>TRBV6-2/TRBV6-3|TRBJ2-7
CASSSRTGVYEQYF
>TRBV6-2/TRBV6-3|TRBJ1-1
CASSYPSLQGPFTEAFF
>TRBV10-3|TRBJ2-1
CAISESRGGNNEQFF
>TRBV5-8|TRBJ1-1
CASSKRGGSTEAFF
>TRBV7-9|TRBJ1-1
CASSLSTEAFF
>TRBV29-1|TRBJ2-7
CSVKGTGLYEQYF
>TRBV7-2|TRBJ1-1
CASSLSQGNTEAFF
>TRBV19|TRBJ2-1
CASSVGAYNEQFF
>TRBV29-1|TRBJ2-5
CSVGASGGAGETQYF
>TRBV5-1|TRBJ2-7
CASSRDSYEQYF
>TRBV5-6|TRBJ2-2
CASSLAGVWNTGELFF
>TRBV5-4|TRBJ2-1
CASSQKGTGGWNEQFF
>TRBV19|TRBJ1-1
CASSTQGAMNTEAFF
>TRBV9|TRBJ1-5
CASSPGLPNQPQHF
>TRBV2|TRBJ2-1
CASSEGTGSQVDEQFF
>TRBV25-1|TRBJ1-3
CASSERGTGGNTIYF
>TRBV19|TRBJ1-1
CASSIDRENTEAFF
>TRBV11-3|TRBJ2-3
CASSLERGYTDTQYF
>TRBV20-1|TRBJ2-7
CSASRPSYDYEQYF
>TRBV11-3|TRBJ2-1
CASTSRGGTNNEQFF
>TRBV5-1|TRBJ1-2
CASSLGPTGGNYGYTF
>TRBV5-4|TRBJ2-7
CASSPTGFNYEQYF
>TRBV6-5|TRBJ2-2
CASSPGQRRELFF